The rows below give T cell receptor beta chains drawn from one sample of a study of identical twins. TCRdb recomputed calls from the 5' RACE reads with MiXCR, one row per CDR3 protein. The sample comprises about 240,000 distinct CDR3 sequences, roughly a tenth of which are singletons, and more than 8% rests with the top ten. The sample comprised memory T cells sorted from blood. These receptors were obtained from a man in his fifties or sixties in good health. CDR3s include the opening cysteine and the closing phenylalanine or tryptophan. Fields, in order: V gene, D gene, CDR3 length, clone size, J gene, CDR3 protein, CDR3 DNA. The D gene is left open where the match is weak. Size is omitted from some rows. Given values are once, few, many or a class for expanded clones.

TRBV5-1	TRBD1	18	many	TRBJ2-6	CASTEGQGLSAGANVLTF	TGCGCCAGCACCGAGGGACAGGGTCTTTCTGCTGGGGCCAACGTCCTGACTTTC
TRBV15	-	15	few	TRBJ2-1	CATSREAVGANEQFF	TGTGCCACCAGCAGAGAGGCAGTTGGGGCGAATGAGCAGTTCTTC
TRBV5-1	-	14	many	TRBJ2-5	CASSLGVTTETQYF	TGCGCCAGCAGCCTCGGGGTCACTACAGAGACCCAGTACTTC
TRBV9	-	13	many	TRBJ1-1	CASSVGMNTEAFF	TGTGCCAGCAGCGTAGGAATGAACACTGAAGCTTTCTTT
TRBV5-8	-	15	many	TRBJ2-6	CASSLDGSGANVLTF	TGTGCCAGCAGCTTGGATGGCTCTGGGGCCAACGTCCTGACTTTC
TRBV6-2/TRBV6-3	-	14	few	TRBJ1-1	CASSQQGRIAEAFF	TGTGCCAGCAGCCAACAGGGTCGAATCGCTGAAGCTTTCTTT
TRBV4-3	TRBD1	18	few	TRBJ2-6	CASSHQDRVPSVANVLTF	TGCGCCAGCAGCCACCAGGACAGGGTCCCGTCTGTGGCCAACGTCCTGACTTTC
TRBV3-1	TRBD2	15	many	TRBJ2-7	CASSQGLAGSYEQYF	TGTGCCAGCAGCCAGGGACTAGCGGGGTCCTACGAGCAGTACTTC
TRBV6-1	-	14	few	TRBJ1-5	CASSEAGGVQPQHF	TGTGCCAGCAGTGAAGCTGGGGGGGTTCAGCCCCAGCATTTT
TRBV12-3/TRBV12-4	-	13	many	TRBJ1-5	CASSLTGSQPQHF	TGTGCCAGCAGTTTAACGGGGAGTCAGCCCCAGCATTTT
TRBV27	TRBD1	14	many	TRBJ1-5	CASSREYRGQPQHF	TGTGCCAGCAGTCGAGAATACAGGGGTCAGCCCCAGCATTTT
TRBV7-2	-	16	-	TRBJ1-4	CASSKGQFRFNEKLFF	TGTGCCAGCAGCAAAGGACAGTTCCGCTTTAATGAAAAACTGTTTTTT
TRBV24-1	-	13	many	TRBJ2-5	CATSDATLKTQYF	TGTGCCACCAGTGATGCAACCCTAAAGACCCAGTACTTC
TRBV12-3/TRBV12-4	-	13	few	TRBJ1-6	CASSFPGDSPLHF	TGTGCCAGCAGTTTCCCGGGGGATTCACCCCTCCACTTT
TRBV5-4	-	13	-	TRBJ1-1	CASSLGRYTEAFF	TGTGCCAGCAGCTTGGGGAGGTACACTGAAGCTTTCTTT
TRBV4-2	-	12	many	TRBJ1-1	CASSQEGLEAFF	TGTGCCAGCAGCCAAGAGGGACTTGAAGCTTTCTTT
TRBV27	TRBD1	13	-	TRBJ1-2	CASKQGGAHGYTF	TGTGCCAGCAAACAAGGGGGCGCTCATGGCTACACCTTC
TRBV6-1	-	15	few	TRBJ2-6	CASSEDRSGANVLTF	TGTGCCAGCAGTGAAGACAGGTCTGGGGCCAACGTCCTGACTTTC
TRBV18	-	14	few	TRBJ1-3	CASSPLYRDSTIYF	TGTGCCAGCTCACCATTGTACAGGGATTCAACCATATATTTT
TRBV29-1	TRBD1	15	many	TRBJ2-3	CSVVGQGVWTDTQYF	TGCAGCGTGGTGGGACAGGGGGTCTGGACAGATACGCAGTATTTT
TRBV6-2/TRBV6-3	-	11	-	TRBJ1-2	CASSGGPRYTF	TGTGCCAGCAGTGGAGGCCCGCGCTACACCTTC
TRBV7-8	-	17	many	TRBJ1-1	CASSLAGSGSMNTEAFF	TGTGCCAGCAGCTTAGCTGGGTCAGGGAGTATGAACACTGAAGCTTTCTTT
TRBV27	-	12	few	TRBJ2-1	CASSLIGNEQFF	TGTGCCAGCAGTTTAATCGGGAATGAGCAGTTCTTC
TRBV15	-	15	few	TRBJ1-5	CATSRDRISNQPQHF	TGTGCCACCAGCAGAGACAGAATTAGCAATCAGCCCCAGCATTTT
TRBV7-2	-	12	many	TRBJ1-1	CASSPRWAEAFF	TGTGCCAGCAGCCCGCGTTGGGCTGAAGCTTTCTTT
TRBV6-5	TRBD2	18	-	TRBJ2-5	CASSHRRGVAGSRETQYF	TGTGCCAGCAGTCACCGACGGGGAGTAGCGGGAAGTAGAGAGACCCAGTACTTC
TRBV19	TRBD1	15	once	TRBJ1-5	CASGRGTAINQPQHF	TGTGCCAGTGGGCGTGGGACAGCAATTAATCAGCCCCAGCATTTT
TRBV5-8	TRBD1	15	-	TRBJ1-5	CASSATGGTMQPQHF	TGTGCCAGCAGCGCGACAGGGGGCACGATGCAGCCCCAGCATTTT
TRBV19	-	14	-	TRBJ2-7	CASSIDWSGYEQYF	TGTGCCAGTAGTATAGATTGGAGCGGGTACGAGCAGTACTTC
TRBV20-1	-	13	-	TRBJ1-2	CSAREVNKNGYSF	TGCAGTGCTAGAGAGGTAAACAAGAATGGCTACTCCTTC
TRBV6-2/TRBV6-3	-	13	many	TRBJ2-2	CASSTTYTGELFF	TGTGCCAGCAGCACGACTTACACCGGGGAGCTGTTTTTT
TRBV6-2/TRBV6-3	TRBD1	11	-	TRBJ1-2	CAGGTGGGYTF	TGTGCCGGCGGGACAGGGGGTGGCTACACCTTC
TRBV6-1	TRBD1	14	many	TRBJ2-2	CASREQGARGELFF	TGTGCCAGCAGAGAACAGGGGGCGCGCGGGGAGCTGTTTTTT
TRBV20-1	TRBD1	14	many	TRBJ2-1	CSARQGATYNEQFF	TGCAGTGCTAGGCAGGGGGCTACCTACAATGAGCAGTTCTTC
TRBV4-2	-	16	few	TRBJ1-4	CASSQGVQGGNEKLFF	TGTGCCAGCAGCCAAGGGGTACAGGGAGGAAATGAAAAACTGTTTTTT
TRBV5-4	-	15	-	TRBJ1-2	CASSLVSSGTESYTF	TGTGCCAGCAGCTTGGTCTCTTCCGGCACGGAGAGCTACACCTTC
TRBV5-8	-	15	few	TRBJ2-2	CASSDGDSNTGELFF	TGTGCCAGCAGCGACGGGGATTCGAACACCGGGGAGCTGTTTTTT
TRBV12-3/TRBV12-4	-	15	many	TRBJ1-5	CASSRDGDSNQPQHF	TGTGCCAGCAGTAGAGACGGAGATAGCAATCAGCCCCAGCATTTT
TRBV6-6	-	13	-	TRBJ1-6	CASSLTTDSPLHF	TGTGCCAGCAGCTTGACGACGGATTCACCCCTCCACTTT
TRBV12-3/TRBV12-4	TRBD1	14	-	TRBJ1-1	CASRPGQGFTEAFF	TGTGCCAGCAGGCCGGGACAGGGATTCACTGAAGCTTTCTTT
TRBV20-1	-	15	-	TRBJ2-3	CSARDPRRAGDTQYF	TGCAGTGCTAGAGATCCGCGAAGGGCCGGAGATACGCAGTATTTT
TRBV10-3	-	14	-	TRBJ1-2	CAISDPKGDYGYTF	TGTGCCATCAGTGACCCAAAAGGAGACTATGGCTACACCTTC
TRBV7-9	-	15	few	TRBJ1-4	CASSFAGRTNEKLFF	TGTGCCAGCAGCTTCGCGGGGAGAACTAATGAAAAACTGTTTTTT
TRBV5-1	-	15	many	TRBJ2-5	CASSSEGGMTQTQYF	TGCGCCAGCAGCTCCGAGGGGGGGATGACGCAGACCCAGTACTTC
TRBV10-3	-	14	few	TRBJ1-2	CAISDRLANYGYTF	TGTGCCATCAGTGACAGGTTAGCTAACTATGGCTACACCTTC
TRBV6-1	TRBD1	14	-	TRBJ1-1	CASSRGQGASEAFF	TGTGCCAGCAGTCGGGGACAGGGGGCGTCTGAAGCTTTCTTT
TRBV7-2	-	13	many	TRBJ2-5	CASRHGSQETQYF	TGTGCCAGCAGACATGGGAGCCAAGAGACCCAGTACTTC
TRBV10-3	-	17	few	TRBJ1-2	CAISERSNREGPRGYTF	TGTGCCATCAGTGAGAGGTCAAACAGGGAGGGCCCCCGCGGCTACACCTTC
TRBV2	-	13	-	TRBJ2-2	CASKEQGSGELFF	TGTGCCAGCAAAGAACAGGGCTCCGGGGAGCTGTTTTTT